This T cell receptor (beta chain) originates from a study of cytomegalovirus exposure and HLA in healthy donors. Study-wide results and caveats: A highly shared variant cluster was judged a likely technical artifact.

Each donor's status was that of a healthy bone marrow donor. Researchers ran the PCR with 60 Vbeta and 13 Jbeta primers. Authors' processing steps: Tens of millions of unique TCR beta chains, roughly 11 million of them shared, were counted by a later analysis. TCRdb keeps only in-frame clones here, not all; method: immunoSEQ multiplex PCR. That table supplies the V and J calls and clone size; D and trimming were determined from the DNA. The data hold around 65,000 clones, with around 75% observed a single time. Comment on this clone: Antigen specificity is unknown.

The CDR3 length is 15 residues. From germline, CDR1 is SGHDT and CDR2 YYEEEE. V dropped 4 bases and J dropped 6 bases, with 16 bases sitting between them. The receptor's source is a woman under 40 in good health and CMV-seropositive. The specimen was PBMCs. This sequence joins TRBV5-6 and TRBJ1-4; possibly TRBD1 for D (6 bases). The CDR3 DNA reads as TGTGCCAGCAGCCTGCAGGGGCTGATCCATGAAAAACTGTTTTTT. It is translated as CASSLQGLIHEKLFF.